The text below deals with one TCR beta chain. Its antigen is currently unknown. Amplification targeted TCR beta CDR3 regions from RNA transcripts. HTBI primers were employed in a first-round RT-PCR of the TCR CDR3. TCRdb redid the calling of the multiplex PCR reads with MiXCR, one entry per CDR3 protein. The sample contains around 300,000 distinct CDR3 sequences, approximately 20% of which appear only once. The CDR3 length is 13 residues. Germline CDR1 MDHEN, CDR2 SYDVKM. Trimming cost V 5 bases and J 4 bases, with 9 bases left between them. The sample comes from a study of T cells in Graves' hyperthyroidism and ophthalmopathy. Notes on the study in general: Patients with ophthalmopathy were separated from those with stable hyperthyroidism by a 13 V-J model.

The sequencing input was blood. The rearrangement uses TRBV28 and TRBJ1-5; D is ambiguous. The TCR sequence derives from a young man with Graves' ophthalmopathy. CDR3 in amino acids: CASSPILNQPQHF. Here the CDR3 DNA reads TGTGCCAGCAGTCCAATACTGAATCAGCCCCAGCATTTT.